The clone carrying this T cell receptor beta chain was found many times. Its antigen is currently unknown. The data stem from a study of T-cell memory formation after mild COVID-19. Study-level background: Among the donors, TCR clusters were largely specific to each donor.

Germline V gene sequence: CDR1 LNHNV, CDR2 YYDKDF (reference sequence). The CDR3 covers 17 residues. V lost 1 base and J lost 2, with 12 bases in between. Whole-study results and caveats: Contracting clones from day 15 to 85 had balanced CD4/CD8; later expanders favoured CD4+.

From the 5' RACE reads, TCRdb called clonotypes with MiXCR, one entry per CDR3 protein. The table includes approximately 180,000 distinct CDR3 sequences, 16% detected once. The source is an adult woman who had mild COVID-19 (a few samples of this study predate the infection). Cell type and time point are not known. V and J are TRBV15 and TRBJ2-6; D gene unclear. The source material was PBMCs or a T cell subset sorted from them (not recorded which). CDR3 bases: TGTGCCACCAGCAGAGCCATTGCCGAAGCTGGGGCCAACGTCCTGACTTTC. Amino acids: CATSRAIAEAGANVLTF.